This entry features one T cell receptor (beta chain) sequence. In the original analysis: For nucleated cells, counts were estimated from reference gene primer amplification. TCRdb's copy holds only in-frame clones and misses some; the assay was immunoSEQ multiplex PCR. Clone size and V and J calls were adopted from that table, with D and trimming inferred from the DNA. The repertoire holds around 140,000 clones, approximately 86% seen once, with almost 8.5% in the top ten. This sample was included in a study of blood T cell repertoires in COVID-19. Germline lookup yields CDR1 SGHNT and CDR2 YYREEE (reference sequence). The V segment lost 2 bases and the J segment 4 bases; nucleotides outside the gene matches: 8. The CDR3 consists of 17 residues.

The TCR comes from a woman aged 55 to 70 with acute or convalescent COVID-19. Sequences were obtained from peripheral blood. The chain links TRBV5-4 to TRBJ2-6; 8 bases match TRBD1. In DNA, the CDR3 is TGTGCCAGCAGCTTTGGAGACAGGGGCACAGGGGCCAACGTCCTGACTTTC. Its protein is CASSFGDRGTGANVLTF.